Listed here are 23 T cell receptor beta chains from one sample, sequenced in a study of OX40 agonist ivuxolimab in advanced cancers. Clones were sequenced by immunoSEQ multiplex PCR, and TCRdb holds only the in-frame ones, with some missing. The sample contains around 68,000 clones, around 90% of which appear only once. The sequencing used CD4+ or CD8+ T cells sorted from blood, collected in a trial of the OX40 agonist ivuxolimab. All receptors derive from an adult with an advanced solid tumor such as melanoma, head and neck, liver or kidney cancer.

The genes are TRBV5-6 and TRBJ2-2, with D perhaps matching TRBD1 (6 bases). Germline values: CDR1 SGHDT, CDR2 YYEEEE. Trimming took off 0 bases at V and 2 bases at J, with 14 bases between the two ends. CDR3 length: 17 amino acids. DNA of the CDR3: TGTGCCAGCAGCTTGGCCGGACAGTTTATTAACACCGGGGAGCTGTTTTTT. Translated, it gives CASSLAGQFINTGELFF.

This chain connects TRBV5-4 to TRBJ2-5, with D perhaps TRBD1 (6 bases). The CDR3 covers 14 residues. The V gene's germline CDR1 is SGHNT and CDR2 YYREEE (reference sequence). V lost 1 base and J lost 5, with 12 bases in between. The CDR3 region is CASSLSTGLETQYF. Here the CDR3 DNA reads TGTGCCAGCAGCTTGTCGACAGGTTTGGAGACCCAGTACTTC.

CDR3 protein: CASSINRGGEAFF. The CDR3 bases are TGTGCCAGTAGTATAAACAGGGGGGGTGAAGCTTTCTTT. The chain joins TRBV19 to TRBJ1-1; 8 nucleotides match TRBD1. The CDR3 has 13 amino acids. The ends lost 2 bases at V and 7 bases at J; junction bases unmatched: 3. Germline CDR1 reads LNHDA; CDR2 reads SQIVND (reference sequence). Drawing the rest from reference TRBV19 and TRBJ1-1, the complete variable domain is DGGITQSPKYLFRKEGQNVTLSCEQNLNHDAMYWYRQDPGQGLRLIYYSQIVNDFQKGDIAEGYSVSREKKESFPLTVTSAQKNPTAFYLCASSINRGGEAFFGQGTRLTVV.

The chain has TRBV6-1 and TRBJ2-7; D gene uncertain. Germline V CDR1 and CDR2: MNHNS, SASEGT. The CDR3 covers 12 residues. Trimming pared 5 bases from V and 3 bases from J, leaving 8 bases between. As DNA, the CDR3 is TGTGCCAGCAGTCAAAACCGCTACGAGCAGTACTTC. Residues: CASSQNRYEQYF.

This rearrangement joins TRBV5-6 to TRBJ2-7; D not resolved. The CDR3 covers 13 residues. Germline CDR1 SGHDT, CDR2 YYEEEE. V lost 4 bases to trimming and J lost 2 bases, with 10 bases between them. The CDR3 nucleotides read TGTGCCAGCAGCATCCTACAGACCTACGAGCAGTACTTC. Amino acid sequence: CASSILQTYEQYF.

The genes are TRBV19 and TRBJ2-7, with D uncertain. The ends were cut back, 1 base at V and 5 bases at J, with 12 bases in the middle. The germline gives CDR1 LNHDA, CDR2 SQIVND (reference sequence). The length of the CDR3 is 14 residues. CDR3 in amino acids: CASSIGLTGDEQYF. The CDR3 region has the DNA TGTGCCAGTAGTATAGGTCTTACTGGGGACGAGCAGTACTTC.

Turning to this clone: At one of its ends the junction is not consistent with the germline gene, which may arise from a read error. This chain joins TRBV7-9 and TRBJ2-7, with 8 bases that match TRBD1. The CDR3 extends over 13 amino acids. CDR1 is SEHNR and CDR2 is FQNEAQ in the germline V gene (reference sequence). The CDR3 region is CASSQTGGYEQYF. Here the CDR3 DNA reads TGCGCCAGCAGCCAAACAGGGGGCTACGAGCAGTACTTC.

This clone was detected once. Here the CDR3 reads CASSLGQGPETQYF. The CDR3 coding sequence is TGTGCCAGCAGCTTGGGTCAGGGGCCGGAGACCCAGTACTTC. The chain employs TRBV5-8 and TRBJ2-5, with D perhaps matching TRBD1 (6 bases). The CDR3 sequence is 14 residues long. Trimming took off 0 bases at V and 5 bases at J, with 11 bases between the two ends. Germline assignment: CDR1 SGHTS and CDR2 YDEGEE.

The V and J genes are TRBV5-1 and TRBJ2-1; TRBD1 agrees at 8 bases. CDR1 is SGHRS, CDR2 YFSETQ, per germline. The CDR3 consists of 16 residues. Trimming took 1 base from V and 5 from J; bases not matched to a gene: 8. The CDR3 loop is CASSLQGAGANNEQFF. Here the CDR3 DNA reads TGCGCCAGCAGCTTGCAGGGGGCAGGGGCTAACAATGAGCAGTTCTTC.

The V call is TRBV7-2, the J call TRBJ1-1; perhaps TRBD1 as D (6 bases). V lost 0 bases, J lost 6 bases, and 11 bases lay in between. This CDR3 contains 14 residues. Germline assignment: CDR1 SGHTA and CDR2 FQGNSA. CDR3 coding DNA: TGTGCCAGCAGCTTAGCCCGGGGGGGCGCTGAAGCTTTCTTT. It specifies CASSLARGGAEAFF.

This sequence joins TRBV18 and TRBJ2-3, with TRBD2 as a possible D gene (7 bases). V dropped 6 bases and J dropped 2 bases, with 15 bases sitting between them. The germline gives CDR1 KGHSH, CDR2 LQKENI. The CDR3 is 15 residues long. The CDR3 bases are TGTGCCAGCTCCCGTATGGCGGGGGCCACAGATACGCAGTATTTT. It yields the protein CASSRMAGATDTQYF.

The CDR3 region is CASSFRGVADTQYF. The CDR3, as DNA: TGTGCCAGCAGCTTCCGGGGAGTCGCAGATACGCAGTATTTT. J is TRBJ2-3 and V is TRBV7-2, with a weak D call TRBD2 (5 bases). Germline V gene lookup returns CDR1 SGHTA and CDR2 FQGNSA. The V end was cut by 3 bases, the J end by 4 bases, with 11 bases between. The CDR3 sequence is 14 residues long.

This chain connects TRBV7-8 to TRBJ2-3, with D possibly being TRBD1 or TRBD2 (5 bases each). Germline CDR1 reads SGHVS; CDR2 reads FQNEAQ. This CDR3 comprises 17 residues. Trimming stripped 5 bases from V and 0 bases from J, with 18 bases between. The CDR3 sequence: CASSARPGTQSTDTQYF. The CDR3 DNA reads TGTGCCAGCAGCGCCCGTCCCGGGACCCAAAGCACAGATACGCAGTATTTT.

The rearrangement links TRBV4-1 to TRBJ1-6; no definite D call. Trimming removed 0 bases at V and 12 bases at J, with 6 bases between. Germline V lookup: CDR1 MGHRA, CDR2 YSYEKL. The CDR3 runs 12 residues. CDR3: CASSQEPGPLHF. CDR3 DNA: TGCGCCAGCAGCCAAGAGCCGGGACCCCTCCACTTT.

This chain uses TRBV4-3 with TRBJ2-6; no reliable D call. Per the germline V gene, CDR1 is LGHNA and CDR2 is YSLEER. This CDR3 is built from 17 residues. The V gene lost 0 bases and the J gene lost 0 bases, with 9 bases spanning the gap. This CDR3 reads CASSQDLSISGANVLTF. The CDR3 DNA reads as TGCGCCAGCAGCCAAGACCTCTCTATCTCTGGGGCCAACGTCCTGACTTTC.

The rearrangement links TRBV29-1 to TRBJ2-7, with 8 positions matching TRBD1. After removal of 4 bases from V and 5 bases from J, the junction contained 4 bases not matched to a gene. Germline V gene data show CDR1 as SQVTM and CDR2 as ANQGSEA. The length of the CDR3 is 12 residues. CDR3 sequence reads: CSVAQGVDEQYF. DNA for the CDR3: TGCAGCGTTGCACAGGGGGTCGACGAGCAGTACTTC.

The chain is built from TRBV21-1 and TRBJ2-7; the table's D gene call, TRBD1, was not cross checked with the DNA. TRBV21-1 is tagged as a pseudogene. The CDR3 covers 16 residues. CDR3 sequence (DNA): TGTGCCAGCGGATTCCGTTACAGGGTAAGCTCCTACGAGCAGTACTTC. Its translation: CASGFRYRVSSYEQYF.

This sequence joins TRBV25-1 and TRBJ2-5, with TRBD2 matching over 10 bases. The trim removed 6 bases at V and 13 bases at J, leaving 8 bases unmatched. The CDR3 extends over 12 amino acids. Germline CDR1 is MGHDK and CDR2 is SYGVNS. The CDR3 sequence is CASRATSGIRYF. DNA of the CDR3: TGTGCCAGCAGGGCTACTAGCGGGATCCGGTACTTC.

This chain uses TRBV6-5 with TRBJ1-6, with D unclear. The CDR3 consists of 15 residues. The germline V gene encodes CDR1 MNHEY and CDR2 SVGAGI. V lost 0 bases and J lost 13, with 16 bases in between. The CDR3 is CASSYSSRESSPLHF. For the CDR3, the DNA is TGTGCCAGCAGTTACTCGAGTCGGGAATCTTCTCCCCTCCACTTT.

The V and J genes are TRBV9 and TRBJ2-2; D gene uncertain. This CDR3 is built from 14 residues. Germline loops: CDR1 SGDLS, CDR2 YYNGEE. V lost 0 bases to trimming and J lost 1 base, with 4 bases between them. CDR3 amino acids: CASSVAQNTGELFF. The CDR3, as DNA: TGTGCCAGCAGCGTAGCACAGAACACCGGGGAGCTGTTTTTT.

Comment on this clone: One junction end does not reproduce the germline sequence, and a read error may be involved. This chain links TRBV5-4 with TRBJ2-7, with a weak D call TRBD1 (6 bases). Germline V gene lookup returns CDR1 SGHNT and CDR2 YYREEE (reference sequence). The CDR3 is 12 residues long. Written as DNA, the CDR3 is TGTGCCAGCAGCTCGTCTGGACAGCCCGAATGCTTC. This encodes CASSSSGQPECF.

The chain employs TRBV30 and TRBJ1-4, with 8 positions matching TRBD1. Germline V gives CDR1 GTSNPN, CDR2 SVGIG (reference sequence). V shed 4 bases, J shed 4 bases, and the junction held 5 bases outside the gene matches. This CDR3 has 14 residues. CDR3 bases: TGTGCCTGGACCCAGGGACAGGTTAATGAAAAACTGTTTTTT. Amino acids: CAWTQGQVNEKLFF.

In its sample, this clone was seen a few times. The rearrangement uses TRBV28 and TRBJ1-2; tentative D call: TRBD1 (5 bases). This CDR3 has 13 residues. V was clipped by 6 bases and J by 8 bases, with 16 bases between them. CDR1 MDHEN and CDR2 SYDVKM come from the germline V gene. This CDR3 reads CASSASGIGGYTF. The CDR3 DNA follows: TGTGCCAGCAGCGCCTCAGGGATCGGGGGCTACACCTTC.